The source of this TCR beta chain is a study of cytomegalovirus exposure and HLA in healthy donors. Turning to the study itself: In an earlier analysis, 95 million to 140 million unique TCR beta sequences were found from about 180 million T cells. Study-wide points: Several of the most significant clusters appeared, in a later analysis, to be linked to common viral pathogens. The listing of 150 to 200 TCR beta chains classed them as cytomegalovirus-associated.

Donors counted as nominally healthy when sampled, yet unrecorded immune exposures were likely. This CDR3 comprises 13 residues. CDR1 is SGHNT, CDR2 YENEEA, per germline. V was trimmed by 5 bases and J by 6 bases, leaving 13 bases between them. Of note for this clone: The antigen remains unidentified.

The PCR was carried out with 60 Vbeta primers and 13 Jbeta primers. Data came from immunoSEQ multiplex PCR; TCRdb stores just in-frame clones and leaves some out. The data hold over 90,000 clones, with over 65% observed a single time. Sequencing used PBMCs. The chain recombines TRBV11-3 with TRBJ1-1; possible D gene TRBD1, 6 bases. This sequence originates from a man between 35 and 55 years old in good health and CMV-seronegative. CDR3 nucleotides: TGTGCCAGCAGCAGACAGGCGGGAGCTGAAGCTTTCTTT. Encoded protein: CASSRQAGAEAFF.